Below, 12 T cell receptor beta chains from the same sample are listed, as sequenced in a study of siplizumab effects on memory and regulatory T cells. Method: immunoSEQ multiplex PCR; TCRdb's copy keeps in-frame clones and lacks some. The data contain nearly 85,000 clones, approximately 88% of them singletons. The specimen was Tregs sorted from blood. The receptors come from a human donor in good health.

The chain carries TRBV5-1 and TRBJ2-7; 10 nucleotides match TRBD1. Unmatched junction bases numbered 5, after V lost 0 bases and J lost 2 bases. Germline CDR1 reads SGHRS; CDR2 reads YFSETQ. This CDR3 spans 16 amino acids. The CDR3 loop is CASSLAPDRGPYEQYF. The CDR3, as DNA: TGCGCCAGCAGCTTGGCCCCCGACAGGGGGCCCTACGAGCAGTACTTC.

The chain joins TRBV9 to TRBJ2-5; the D gene could be TRBD1 or TRBD2 (5 bases each). The CDR3 runs 15 residues. Germline V gene lookup returns CDR1 SGDLS and CDR2 YYNGEE. The ends were cut back, 0 bases at V and 1 base at J, with 10 bases in the middle. The CDR3, as DNA: TGTGCCAGCAGCGTAGCTGTGGGGACCCAAGAGACCCAGTACTTC. It yields the protein CASSVAVGTQETQYF.

V is TRBV15 and J is TRBJ1-1, with D hard to call. Germline CDR1 reads LNHNV; CDR2 reads YYDKDF (reference sequence). V shed 6 bases and J shed 0 bases, with 8 bases lying between them. The CDR3 spans 13 residues. The CDR3 DNA follows: TGTGCCACCAGGTACGGTTTGAACACTGAAGCTTTCTTT. Translated: CATRYGLNTEAFF.

This clone was detected only a few times. This chain uses TRBV4-2 with TRBJ1-3; D possibly corresponds to TRBD1 (5 bases). Trimming cost V 2 bases and J 0 bases, with 20 bases left between them. Germline-derived CDR1 and CDR2 are LGHNA and YNFKEQ. CDR3 length: 19 residues. For the CDR3, the DNA is TGTGCCAGCAGCCAAAACATCGGGACGGTCCTCCGCTCTGGAAACACCATATATTTT. Translating gives CASSQNIGTVLRSGNTIYF.

The chain has TRBV4-1 and TRBJ2-3, with unresolved D. Germline V gene data show CDR1 as MGHRA and CDR2 as YSYEKL. CDR3 length: 15 residues. V was clipped by 0 bases and J by 2 bases, with 9 bases between them. The CDR3 DNA follows: TGCGCCAGCAGCCAAGATCGGGTAACCACAGATACGCAGTATTTT. Its protein is CASSQDRVTTDTQYF.

This chain links TRBV5-1 with TRBJ2-5; D is ambiguous. The germline V and J ends were trimmed by 1 base and 1 base, with 14 bases remaining between them. Germline lookup yields CDR1 SGHRS and CDR2 YFSETQ. The CDR3 totals 16 residues. The CDR3 loop reads CASSLSAVGIQETQYF. In DNA form, the CDR3 reads TGCGCCAGCAGCTTGTCGGCGGTTGGGATCCAAGAGACCCAGTACTTC.

In DNA, the CDR3 is TGTGCCAGCAGCTTGGGTAGGGGGGACGGCTACACCTTC. Residues: CASSLGRGDGYTF. This chain connects TRBV7-9 to TRBJ1-2, with D perhaps matching TRBD1 (6 bases). This CDR3 has 13 amino acids. Trimming removed 3 bases at V and 8 bases at J, with 13 bases between. Per germline, CDR1 SEHNR and CDR2 FQNEAQ (reference sequence).

The chain couples TRBV5-5 to TRBJ1-1; no firm D call. Looked up from germline, CDR1 is SGHKS and CDR2 is YYEKEE (reference sequence). V gave up 2 bases and J gave up 1 base, with 6 bases separating them. The CDR3 spans 13 residues. The CDR3 DNA sequence: TGTGCCAGCAGCTTAGAACCGAACACTGAAGCTTTCTTT. Its protein is CASSLEPNTEAFF.

CDR3 in DNA: TGTGCCAGCAGTTTCTGGGCGGCCGGGAAAGAAAAACTGTTTTTT. Its protein product is CASSFWAAGKEKLFF. The J gene is TRBJ1-4, the V gene TRBV27; D unclear. Germline V CDR1 and CDR2: MNHEY, SMNVEV (reference sequence). The V gene lost 3 bases and the J gene lost 8 bases, with 16 bases spanning the gap. The CDR3 totals 15 residues.

This chain links TRBV6-1 with TRBJ1-5, with unresolved D. This CDR3 is 13 amino acids long. V lost 8 bases, J lost 0 bases, and 8 bases lay in between. The germline V gene has CDR1 MNHNS and CDR2 SASEGT. CDR3: CASGWYSNQPQHF. In DNA, the CDR3 is TGTGCCAGCGGATGGTATAGCAATCAGCCCCAGCATTTT.

V usage is TRBV7-2 and J usage is TRBJ2-1, with 12 bases lining up with TRBD2. This CDR3 has 15 residues. V trimming: 4 bases; J trimming: 9 bases; junction bases outside the gene matches: 7. Germline CDR1 reads SGHTA; CDR2 reads FQGNSA. CDR3 sequence (DNA): TGTGCCAGCAGCTCCCAACTAGCGGGGGGTAGTGAGCAGTTCTTC. It encodes CASSSQLAGGSEQFF.

J is TRBJ1-6 and V is TRBV6-6; 8 bases line up with TRBD1. In germline, CDR1 is MNHNY, CDR2 SVGAGI (reference sequence). After removal of 6 bases from V and 5 bases from J, the junction contained 6 bases not matched to a gene. The CDR3 length is 15 residues. Written as DNA, the CDR3 is TGTGCCAGCAGGGAGACAGGGGCGGATAATTCACCCCTCCACTTT. Translated, it gives CASRETGADNSPLHF.